This entry describes one T cell receptor (beta chain). Its antigen remains unknown. The data are from a study of human T cells and chemical hapten exposure. Points from the study as a whole: High-frequency TCRs, those above 1 in 1000, stayed the same after DPC sensitization. It should be noted that donors had alopecia, so their immune response may differ from healthy people's.

Time point indicated: pre-sensitization, week 0. The treatment: therapeutic diphenylcyclopropenone sensitization with weekly scalp DPC. Germline V CDR1 and CDR2: SNHLY, FYNNEI. This CDR3 spans 21 amino acids. Trimming took off 6 bases at V and 0 bases at J, with 27 bases between the two ends. Library construction involved attaching unique molecular identifiers to individual cDNA molecules, which allowed quantitative, reproducible TCR counting. TCRdb reprocessed the RACE reads with MiXCR, giving one entry per CDR3 protein. The sample has 300,000 to 450,000 distinct CDR3 sequences, 5.1% seen once. V usage is TRBV2 and J usage is TRBJ2-6; D possibly corresponds to TRBD1 (6 bases). The sequencing used whole blood, collected in connection with sensitization to the hapten diphenylcyclopropenone (DPC). This sequence originates from a woman aged 50 to 60 with alopecia areata. Some clones in this sample may be carry-over from other donors' samples. CDR3 protein: CASRPDSVAAYALSGANVLTF. The DNA of the CDR3 is TGTGCCAGCAGACCGGACAGTGTCGCGGCCTATGCTCTCTCTGGGGCCAACGTCCTGACTTTC. The full variable domain, its missing parts supplied by reference TRBV2 and TRBJ2-6, is EPEVTQTPSHQVTQMGQEVILRCVPISNHLYFYWYRQILGQKVEFLVSFYNNEISEKSEIFDDQFSVERPDGSNFTLKIRSTKLEDSAMYFCASRPDSVAAYALSGANVLTFGAGSRLTVL.